This is a list of T cell receptor beta chains from one sample in a study of blood T cell repertoires in COVID-19. Here immunoSEQ multiplex PCR was the method, and the copy in TCRdb shows in-frame clones only, minus some. This sample has roughly 430,000 clones; approximately 86% occur once, and the top ten carry 2% to 2.5%. Sequenced: PBMCs or T cells enriched from blood (not recorded which). The receptor set was obtained from a woman between 40 and 50 years old with acute COVID-19. CDR3s include the opening cysteine and the closing phenylalanine or tryptophan. The order of the fields is V gene, clone size, CDR3 protein. The size entry is marked missing in some rows and otherwise reads once, few, many or a size class.

TRBV6-5 | . | CASSSSGLAGYNEQFF
TRBV19 | . | CASSIPSGYTGELFF
TRBV2 | few | CASKSGTGNTIYF
TRBV9 | . | CASSVGPNQETQYF
TRBV19 | . | CASALTGGSGELFF
TRBV30 | once | CAWTREGRGGYTF
TRBV5-1 | . | CASSVREGTEAFF
TRBV30 | . | CAWSPPPGQLYSNQPQHF
TRBV6-1 | . | CASSETGLAGGSEQFF
TRBV19 | . | CASSTDRGFYNQPQHF
TRBV15 | . | CATAERVNEKLFF
TRBV10-2 | . | CASSAPGQGIGEQYF
TRBV30 | . | CAWSQGFSYEQYF
TRBV2 | . | CASSGPGNTGELFF
TRBV6-1 | . | CASSEKAAGNGYTF
TRBV19 | . | CASSLGTAPQPQHF
TRBV4-1 | . | CASSQTSGGAQETQYF
TRBV7-8 | once | CASSSKTSNYGYTF
TRBV19 | . | CASSMRQGGYTF
TRBV5-6 | . | CASSFGLGANNSPLHF
TRBV4-2 | . | CASSQESWTGWTGELFF
TRBV5-1 | . | CASRTDRGYGYTF
TRBV28 | . | CASSINRSGGAFF
TRBV7-7 | . | CASSLNSNSPLHF
TRBV2 | . | CASSHPRGSPYNGYTF
TRBV6-5 | . | CASISTGVAKNIQYF
TRBV30 | . | CAWRGGMGNQPQHF
TRBV3-1/TRBV3-2 | . | CASSQLRLGNSPLHF
TRBV30 | . | CAWTFLRDRGWGYTF
TRBV5-4 | . | CASSARDRASPLHF
TRBV4-1 | once | CASSQSGRSNQPQHF
TRBV7-9 | . | CASSFRENTEAFF
TRBV5-1 | . | CASSLGGDSGNTIYF
TRBV5-1 | . | CASSPGGHSYEQYF
TRBV5-1 | . | CASSMQQGYEQYF
TRBV18 | . | CASSPGRGSYEQYF
TRBV19 | . | CASGQEETQYF
TRBV5-6 | . | CASSVNRDRGVFRDEQYF
TRBV18 | . | CASSPWTTGNTIYF
TRBV10-3 | . | CAISGGASYEQYF
TRBV15 | . | CATSRGTSSVTDTQYF
TRBV6-6 | . | CASRGRDRDNYEQYF